The clone carrying this TCR beta chain appeared a few times. No antigen is known for it. This sample was taken from a study of T cell responses to AZD1222 COVID-19 vaccine. The CDR3 contains 19 residues. J gave up 3 bases and V 0 bases, and 13 bases lay outside the gene matches. Germline CDR1 and CDR2: SGHAT and FQNNGV. Study outcomes and limitations: Scientists sampled the repertoires only once the peak T cell response had passed. At baseline, seropositivity was found in only a handful of AZD1222 recipients.

Assay used: immunoSEQ multiplex PCR; TCRdb lists only in-frame clones, some missing. The table has about 56,000 clones, nearly 80% seen once. The sample in question was peripheral blood, obtained 28 days after the second AZD1222 dose. The J gene is TRBJ1-1, the V gene TRBV11-2; TRBD1 matches at 10 bases. The receptor's source is an adult who received the AZD1222 COVID-19 vaccine. The DNA for the CDR3 is TGTGCCAGCAGCTTAGATGGGCAGGACAGGGGGATTGAGGACACTGAAGCTTTCTTT. It specifies CASSLDGQDRGIEDTEAFF.